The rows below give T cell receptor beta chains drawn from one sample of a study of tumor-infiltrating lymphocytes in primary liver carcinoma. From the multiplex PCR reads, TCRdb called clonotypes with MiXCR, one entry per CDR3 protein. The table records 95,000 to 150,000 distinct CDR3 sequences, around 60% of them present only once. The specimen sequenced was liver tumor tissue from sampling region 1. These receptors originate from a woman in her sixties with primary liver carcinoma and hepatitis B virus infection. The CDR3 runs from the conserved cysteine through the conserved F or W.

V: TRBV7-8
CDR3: CASSAQGTNQPQHF

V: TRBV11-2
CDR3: CASGSIQVEAFF

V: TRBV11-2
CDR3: CASSPFALGEQFF

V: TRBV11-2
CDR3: CASSSDRTSGFSNEQFF

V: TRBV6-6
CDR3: CASGIIAGGPDNEQFF

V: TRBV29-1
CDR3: CSVDRGTVEAGGYTF

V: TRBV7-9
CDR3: CASSLSRTNTEGFF

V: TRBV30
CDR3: CAWSQLNTEAFF

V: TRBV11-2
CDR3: CASSKTPTSGRRQETQYF

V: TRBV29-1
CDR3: CSIFRSGLETQYF

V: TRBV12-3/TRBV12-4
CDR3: CAIIQDTYGNTIYF

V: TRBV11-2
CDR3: CASSFSLANYGDTF

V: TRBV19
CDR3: CASSITSGRIRETQYF

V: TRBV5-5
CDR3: CASSLEGERTEAFF

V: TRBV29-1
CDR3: CSAQYGQYSEAFF

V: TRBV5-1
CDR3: CASSPDSGNQPQHF

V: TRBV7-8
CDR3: CVSSLGRMDTQYF

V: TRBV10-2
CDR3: CASSGLAEYNEQFF

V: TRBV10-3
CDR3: CAISVRLQETQYF

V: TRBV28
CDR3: CTSSTPGHGTNIQYF

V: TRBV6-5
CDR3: CARSVQGGAYNEKFF

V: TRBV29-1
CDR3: CGVLYTGVLFF

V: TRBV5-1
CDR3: CASSLTLSTTGNTIYF

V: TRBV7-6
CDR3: CASSQQPNTEAFF

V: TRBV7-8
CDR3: CASSLAGQGVNYGYTF

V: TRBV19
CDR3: CATTTSGSTDTQYF

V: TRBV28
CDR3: CASSPILGGVDEQFF

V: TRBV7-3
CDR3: CASSSTSGRGTQYF

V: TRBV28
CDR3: CTSSPWGGSGGQYF

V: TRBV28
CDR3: CASSFRDRFSEAFF

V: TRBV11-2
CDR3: CASSFRTSGSLYTDTQYF

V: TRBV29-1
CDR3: CSVEAAERTDTQYF

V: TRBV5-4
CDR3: CASSSDTVYSEQFF

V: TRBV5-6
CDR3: CASSPRHQRVEKLFF

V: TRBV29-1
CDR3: CSVSRTGLGYEQYF

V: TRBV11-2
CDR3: CTSKIGANTGEPFF

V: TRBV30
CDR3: CAWSVRRGAGGELFF

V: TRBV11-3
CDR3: CASSLVGTPSYEQYF

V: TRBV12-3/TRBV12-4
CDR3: CSSSRTESYEQYF

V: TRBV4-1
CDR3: CASSQASSGVVSNQPQHF

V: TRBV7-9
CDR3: CASSFRTGPGEQFF

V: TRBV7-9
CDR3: CASSPQGLEAFF

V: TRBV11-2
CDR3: CASSLARAGAQETQYF

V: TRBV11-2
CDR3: CASSPGGQGTPNTRELFF

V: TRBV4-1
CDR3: CASSLQGSGNTVYF

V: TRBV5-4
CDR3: CASSLCGLAVMQYF

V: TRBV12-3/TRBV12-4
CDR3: CASSVGGQQPQHF